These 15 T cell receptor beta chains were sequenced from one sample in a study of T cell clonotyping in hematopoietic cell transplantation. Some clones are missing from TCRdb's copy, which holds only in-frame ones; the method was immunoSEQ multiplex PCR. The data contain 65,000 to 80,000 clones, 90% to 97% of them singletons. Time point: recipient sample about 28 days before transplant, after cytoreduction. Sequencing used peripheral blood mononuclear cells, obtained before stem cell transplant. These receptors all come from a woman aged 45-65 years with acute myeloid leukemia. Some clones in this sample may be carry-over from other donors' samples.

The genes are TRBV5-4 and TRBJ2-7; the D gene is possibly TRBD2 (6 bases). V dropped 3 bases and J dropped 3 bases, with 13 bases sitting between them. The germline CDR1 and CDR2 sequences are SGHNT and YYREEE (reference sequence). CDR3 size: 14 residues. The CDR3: CASSWRELSYEQYF. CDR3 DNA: TGTGCCAGCAGCTGGCGGGAACTAAGCTACGAGCAGTACTTC.

The DNA of the CDR3 is TGTGCCAGCAGCGTAGCAGGGGGCGAAATTGGCACTGAAGCTTTCTTT. Protein product: CASSVAGGEIGTEAFF. The chain employs TRBV9 and TRBJ1-1, with TRBD1 matching 8 bases. CDR1 and CDR2 (germline): SGDLS, YYNGEE. The CDR3 has 16 amino acids. V shed 0 bases, J shed 4 bases, and the junction held 8 bases outside the gene matches. The variable domain in full, with the rest retrieved from reference TRBV9 and TRBJ1-1, is DSGVTQTPKHLITATGQRVTLRCSPRSGDLSVYWYQQSLDQGLQFLIQYYNGEERAKGNILERFSAQQFPDLHSELNLSSLELGDSALYFCASSVAGGEIGTEAFFGQGTRLTVV.

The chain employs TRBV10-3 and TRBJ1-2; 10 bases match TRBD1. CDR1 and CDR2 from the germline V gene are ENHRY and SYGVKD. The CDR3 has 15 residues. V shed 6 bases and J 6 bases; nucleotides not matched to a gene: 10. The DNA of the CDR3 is TGTGCCATCAGCCAGCCGACAGGGGGCGCAGATGGCTACACCTTC. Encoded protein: CAISQPTGGADGYTF.

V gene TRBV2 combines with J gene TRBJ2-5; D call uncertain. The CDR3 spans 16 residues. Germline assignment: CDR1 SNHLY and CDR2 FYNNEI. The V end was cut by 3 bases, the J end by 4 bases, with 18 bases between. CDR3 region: CASSDGWVGLGETQYF. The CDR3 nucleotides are TGTGCCAGCAGTGATGGCTGGGTGGGTTTAGGAGAGACCCAGTACTTC.

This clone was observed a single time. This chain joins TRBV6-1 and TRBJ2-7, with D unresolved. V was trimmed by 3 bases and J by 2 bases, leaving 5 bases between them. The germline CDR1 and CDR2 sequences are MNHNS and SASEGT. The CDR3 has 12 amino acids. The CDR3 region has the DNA TGTGCCAGCAGTGATTACCCCTACGAGCAGTACTTC. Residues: CASSDYPYEQYF.

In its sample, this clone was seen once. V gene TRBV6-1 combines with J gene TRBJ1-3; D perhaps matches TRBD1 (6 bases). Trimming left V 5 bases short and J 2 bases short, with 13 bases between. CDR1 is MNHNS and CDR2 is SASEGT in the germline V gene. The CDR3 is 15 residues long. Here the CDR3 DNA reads TGTGCCAGCAGTACATCGGGGGCAGCTGGAAACACCATATATTTT. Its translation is CASSTSGAAGNTIYF.

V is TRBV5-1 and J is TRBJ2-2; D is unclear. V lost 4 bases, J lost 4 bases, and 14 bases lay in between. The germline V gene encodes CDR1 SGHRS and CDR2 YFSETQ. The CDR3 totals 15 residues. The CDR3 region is CASSVTVRSTGELFF. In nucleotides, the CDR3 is TGCGCCAGCAGCGTTACAGTCCGGAGCACCGGGGAGCTGTTTTTT.

CDR3: CASSIDGLSGANVLTF. CDR3 coding DNA: TGTGCCAGTAGTATAGACGGCCTCTCTGGGGCCAACGTCCTGACTTTC. V gene TRBV19 combines with J gene TRBJ2-6; D is uncertain. The CDR3 runs to 16 residues. V gave up 0 bases and J gave up 0 bases, with 6 bases separating them. Germline CDR1 is LNHDA and CDR2 is SQIVND (reference sequence).

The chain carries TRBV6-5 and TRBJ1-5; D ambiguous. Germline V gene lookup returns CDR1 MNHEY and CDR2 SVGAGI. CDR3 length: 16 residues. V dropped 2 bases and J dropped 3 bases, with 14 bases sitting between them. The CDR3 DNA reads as TGTGCCAGCAGTTACGCGTATTCGACGGTCAATCAGCCCCAGCATTTT. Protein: CASSYAYSTVNQPQHF.

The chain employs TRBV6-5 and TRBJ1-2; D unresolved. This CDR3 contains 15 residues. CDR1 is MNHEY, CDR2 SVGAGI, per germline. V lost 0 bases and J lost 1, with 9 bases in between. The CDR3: CASSYSRVSNYGYTF. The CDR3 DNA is TGTGCCAGCAGTTACTCGAGGGTCAGTAACTATGGCTACACCTTC.

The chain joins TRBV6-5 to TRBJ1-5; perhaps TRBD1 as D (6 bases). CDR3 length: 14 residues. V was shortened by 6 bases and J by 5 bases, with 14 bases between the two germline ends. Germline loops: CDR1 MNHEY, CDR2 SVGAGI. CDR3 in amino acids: CASSRDIRYQPQHF. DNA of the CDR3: TGTGCCAGCAGCCGGGACATCAGATATCAGCCCCAGCATTTT.

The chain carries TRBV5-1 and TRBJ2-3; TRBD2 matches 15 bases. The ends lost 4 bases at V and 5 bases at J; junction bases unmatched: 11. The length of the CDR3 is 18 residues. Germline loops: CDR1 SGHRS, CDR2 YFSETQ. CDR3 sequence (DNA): TGCGCCAGCAGCAGGGTACCGGGACTAGCGGGGGGCCGAGATACGCAGTATTTT. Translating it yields CASSRVPGLAGGRDTQYF. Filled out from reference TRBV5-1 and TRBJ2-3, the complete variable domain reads KAGVTQTPRYLIKTRGQQVTLSCSPISGHRSVSWYQQTPGQGLQFLFEYFSETQRNKGNFPGRFSGRQFSNSRSEMNVSTLELGDSALYLCASSRVPGLAGGRDTQYFGPGTRLTVL.

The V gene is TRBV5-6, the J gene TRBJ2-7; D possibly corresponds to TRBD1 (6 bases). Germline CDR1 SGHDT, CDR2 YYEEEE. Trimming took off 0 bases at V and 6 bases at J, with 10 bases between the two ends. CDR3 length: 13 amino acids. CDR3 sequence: CASSLVGAGEQYF. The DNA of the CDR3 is TGTGCCAGCAGCTTGGTGGGGGCTGGCGAGCAGTACTTC.

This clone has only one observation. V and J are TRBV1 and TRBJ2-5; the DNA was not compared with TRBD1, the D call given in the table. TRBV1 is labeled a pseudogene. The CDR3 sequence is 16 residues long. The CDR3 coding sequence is TGCACCAGCAGCCAAGTGTCGGAGACAGGGAACGAGACCCAGTACTTC. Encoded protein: CTSSQVSETGNETQYF.

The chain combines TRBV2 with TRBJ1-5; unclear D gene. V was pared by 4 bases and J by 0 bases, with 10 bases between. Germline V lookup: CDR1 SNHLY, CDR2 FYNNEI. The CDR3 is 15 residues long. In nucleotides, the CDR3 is TGTGCCAGCAGTGCGGAGCGGACTAGCAATCAGCCCCAGCATTTT. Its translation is CASSAERTSNQPQHF.